Following are 5 T cell receptor beta chains from one sample sequenced in a study of blood T cells in healthy people across ages. A sample-barcoded 5' primer and a J-beta primer mix were used in a second PCR of roughly 7 to 11 cycles. TCRdb re-analysed the 5' RACE reads in MiXCR, keeping a single row per CDR3 protein. The table has hundreds of thousands of distinct CDR3 sequences, around 48% seen once; the top ten hold around 23%. The specimen sequenced was blood. These receptors were obtained from a man older than 75 in good health.

Comment on this clonotype: A read error may explain this, as a much larger clone is one base away. The chain employs TRBV6-5 and TRBJ2-5; TRBD2 might be the D (7 bases). V gave up 2 bases and J gave up 11 bases, with 21 bases separating them. CDR3 length equals 15 residues. The V gene's germline CDR1 is MNHEY and CDR2 SVGAGI. The CDR3 nucleotides are TGTGCCAGCAGTTACGGGGGGGGCGGGGGCAATGAGCAGTACTTC. Translating it yields CASSYGGGGGNEQYF.

A few counts support this clonotype. This CDR3 is CATSDRKESHNEQFF. The CDR3 coding sequence is TGTGCCACCAGTGATAGGAAGGAAAGCCACAATGAGCAGTTCTTC. V and J are TRBV24-1 and TRBJ2-1; D is ambiguous. V was pared by 3 bases and J by 5 bases, with 13 bases between. Germline CDR1 and CDR2: KGHDR and SFDVKD. This CDR3 spans 15 amino acids.

The rearrangement uses TRBV20-1 and TRBJ2-3, with D perhaps TRBD1 (6 bases). The CDR3 runs 16 residues. In germline, CDR1 is DFQATT, CDR2 SNEGSKA (reference sequence). V lost 5 bases, J lost 1 base, and 19 bases lay in between. DNA for the CDR3: TGCAGTGCTCCACCCATCGGGACATTTCGCACAGATACGCAGTATTTT. It is translated as CSAPPIGTFRTDTQYF.

The chain recombines TRBV20-1 with TRBJ2-1, with TRBD2 matching 9 bases. Germline-derived CDR1 and CDR2 are DFQATT and SNEGSKA (reference sequence). V was clipped by 8 bases and J by 2 bases; unmatched bases: 4. The CDR3 is 13 amino acids. The CDR3 spells CSPSGRPYNEQFF. CDR3 DNA sequence: TGCAGTCCGAGCGGGAGGCCCTACAATGAGCAGTTCTTC.

The chain is built from TRBV5-6 and TRBJ2-5; D gene uncertain. Per germline, CDR1 SGHDT and CDR2 YYEEEE. CDR3 length equals 16 residues. Trimming took 1 base from V and 4 from J, leaving 17 bases between them. The CDR3: CASSLFGNLEGETQYF. CDR3 in DNA: TGTGCCAGCAGCTTGTTTGGCAACCTAGAAGGAGAGACCCAGTACTTC.